The rows below give T cell receptor beta chains drawn from one sample of a study of blood T cell repertoires in COVID-19. Some clones are missing from TCRdb's copy, which holds only in-frame ones; the method was immunoSEQ multiplex PCR. The sample includes tens of thousands of clones, approximately 85% of them seen just once. Sequences were obtained from peripheral blood. These receptors all stem from a human donor in a cohort sampled during active COVID-19. Both conserved end residues are part of each CDR3. D genes are given only for firm matches. A clone size is listed for some rows: how often the clone was seen (once, few, many), or a class if it is expanded.

TRBJ2-3 TRBD2 - TRBV4-2 CASSQSGGGLTDTQYF TGTGCCAGCAGCCAATCGGGGGGAGGGCTCACAGATACGCAGTATTTT
TRBJ1-1 TRBD1 few TRBV6-5 CASISAPGGIEAFF TGTGCCAGCATCTCGGCCCCAGGGGGCATTGAAGCTTTCTTT
TRBJ2-3 TRBD2 - TRBV7-6 CASSHGLASDTQYF TGTGCCAGCAGCCACGGACTAGCATCAGATACGCAGTATTTT
TRBJ2-2 - - TRBV2 CASSATNTGELFF TGTGCCAGCAGCGCAACAAACACCGGGGAGCTGTTTTTT
TRBJ2-1 - - TRBV7-2 CASSADAAAGINNEQFF TGTGCCAGCAGCGCCGACGCGGCCGCGGGAATAAACAATGAGCAGTTCTTC
TRBJ1-5 - few TRBV21-1 CASPSRQPQHF TGTGCCAGCCCTTCCCGTCAGCCCCAGCATTTT
TRBJ2-5 - - TRBV11-1 CASSQRGWETQYF TGTGCCAGCAGCCAAAGGGGGTGGGAGACCCAGTACTTC
TRBJ2-3 TRBD2 - TRBV5-6 CASSTLAGGFTDTQYF TGTGCCAGCAGCACCCTAGCGGGAGGGTTCACAGATACGCAGTATTTT
TRBJ2-1 TRBD1 - TRBV5-5 CASSLETGGSYNEQFF TGTGCCAGCAGCTTGGAGACAGGGGGGTCCTACAATGAGCAGTTCTTC
TRBJ2-1 - - TRBV5-6 CASKLPTGVNNEQFF TGTGCCAGCAAACTGCCAACAGGTGTAAACAATGAGCAGTTCTTC
TRBJ1-1 TRBD1 - TRBV5-1 CASSSIGTVNTEAFF TGCGCCAGCAGCTCCATCGGGACAGTGAACACTGAAGCTTTCTTT
TRBJ1-1 - - TRBV6-6 CASSEVNTEAFF TGTGCCAGCAGCGAGGTGAACACTGAAGCTTTCTTT
TRBJ2-2 TRBD2 - TRBV3-1/TRBV3-2 CASSATLGTSGGNTGELFF TGTGCCAGCAGCGCCACTCTTGGGACTAGCGGGGGCAACACCGGGGAGCTGTTTTTT
TRBJ2-1 - - TRBV18 CASSLDQRNEQFF TGTGCCAGCTCCCTCGATCAGCGGAATGAGCAGTTCTTC
TRBJ2-3 TRBD1 - TRBV4-1 CASSQGQGLDTQYF TGCGCCAGCAGCCAAGGACAGGGTTTGGATACGCAGTATTTT